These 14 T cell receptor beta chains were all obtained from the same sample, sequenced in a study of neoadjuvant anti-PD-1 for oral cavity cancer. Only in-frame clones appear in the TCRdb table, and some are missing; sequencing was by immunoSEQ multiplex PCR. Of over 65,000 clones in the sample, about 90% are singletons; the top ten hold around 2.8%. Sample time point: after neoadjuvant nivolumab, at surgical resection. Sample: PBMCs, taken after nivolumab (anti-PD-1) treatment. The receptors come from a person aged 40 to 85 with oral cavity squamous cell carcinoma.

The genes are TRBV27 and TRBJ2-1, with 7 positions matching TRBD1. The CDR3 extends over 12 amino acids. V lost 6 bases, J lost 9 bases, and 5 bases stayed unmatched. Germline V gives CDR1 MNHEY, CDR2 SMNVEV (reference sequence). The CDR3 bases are TGTGCCAGCAGCGGGACAGTCGGTGAGCAGTTCTTC. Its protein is CASSGTVGEQFF.

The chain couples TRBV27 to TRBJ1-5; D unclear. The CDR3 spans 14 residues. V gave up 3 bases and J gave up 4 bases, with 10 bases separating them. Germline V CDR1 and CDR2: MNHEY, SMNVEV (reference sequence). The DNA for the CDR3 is TGTGCCAGCAGTTTCGTTTACGGGAATCAGCCCCAGCATTTT. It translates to CASSFVYGNQPQHF.

CDR3 protein: CASTARGLAGRSEQFF. Written as DNA, the CDR3 is TGTGCCAGCACCGCACGGGGACTAGCTGGGAGAAGTGAGCAGTTCTTC. The V gene is TRBV27, the J gene TRBJ2-1; 9 bases fit TRBD2. In germline, CDR1 is MNHEY, CDR2 SMNVEV (reference sequence). The ends lost 7 bases at V and 9 bases at J; junction bases unmatched: 16. The CDR3 consists of 16 residues.

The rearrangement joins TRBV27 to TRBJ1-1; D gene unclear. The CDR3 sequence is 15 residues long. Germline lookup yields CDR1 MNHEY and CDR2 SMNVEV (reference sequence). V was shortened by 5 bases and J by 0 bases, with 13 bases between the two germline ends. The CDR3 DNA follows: TGTGCCAGCAGTCCCAACAGCTTTATGAACACTGAAGCTTTCTTT. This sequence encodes CASSPNSFMNTEAFF.

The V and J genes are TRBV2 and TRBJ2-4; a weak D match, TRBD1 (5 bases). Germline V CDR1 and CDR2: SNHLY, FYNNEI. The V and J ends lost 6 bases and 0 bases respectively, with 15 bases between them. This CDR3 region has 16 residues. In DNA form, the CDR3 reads TGTGCCAGCAGGTTTTTTGACAGTCTAGCCAAAAACATTCAGTACTTC. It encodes CASRFFDSLAKNIQYF.

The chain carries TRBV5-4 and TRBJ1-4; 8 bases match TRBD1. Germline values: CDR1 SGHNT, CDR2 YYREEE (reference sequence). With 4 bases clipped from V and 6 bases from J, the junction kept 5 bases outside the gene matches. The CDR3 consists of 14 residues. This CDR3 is CASSRTGSYEKLFF. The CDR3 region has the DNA TGTGCCAGCAGCCGGACAGGGTCTTATGAAAAACTGTTTTTT.

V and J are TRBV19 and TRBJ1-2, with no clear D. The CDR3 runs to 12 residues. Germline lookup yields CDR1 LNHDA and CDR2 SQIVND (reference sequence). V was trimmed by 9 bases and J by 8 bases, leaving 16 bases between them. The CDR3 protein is CASSAAAGGYTF. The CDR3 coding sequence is TGTGCCAGCTCCGCCGCCGCGGGAGGCTACACCTTC.

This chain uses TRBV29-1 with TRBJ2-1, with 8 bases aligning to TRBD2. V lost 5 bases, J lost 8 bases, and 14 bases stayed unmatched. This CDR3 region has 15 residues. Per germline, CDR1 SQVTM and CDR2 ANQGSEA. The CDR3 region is CSVSLPSGSRDEQFF. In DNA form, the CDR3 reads TGCAGCGTTTCCCTCCCGAGCGGGAGTAGGGATGAGCAGTTCTTC.

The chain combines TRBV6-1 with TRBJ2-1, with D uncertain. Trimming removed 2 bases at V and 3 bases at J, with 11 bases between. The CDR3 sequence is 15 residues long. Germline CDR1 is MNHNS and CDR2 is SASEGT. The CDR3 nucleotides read TGTGCCAGCAGTGAATGGGCAGAGCTCTACAATGAGCAGTTCTTC. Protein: CASSEWAELYNEQFF.

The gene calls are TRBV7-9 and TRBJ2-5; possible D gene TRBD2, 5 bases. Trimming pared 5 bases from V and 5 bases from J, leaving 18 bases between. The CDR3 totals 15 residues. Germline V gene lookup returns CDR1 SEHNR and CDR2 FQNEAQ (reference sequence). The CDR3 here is CASSPLDPPGETQYF. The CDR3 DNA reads TGTGCCAGCAGCCCCCTGGACCCCCCGGGGGAGACCCAGTACTTC.

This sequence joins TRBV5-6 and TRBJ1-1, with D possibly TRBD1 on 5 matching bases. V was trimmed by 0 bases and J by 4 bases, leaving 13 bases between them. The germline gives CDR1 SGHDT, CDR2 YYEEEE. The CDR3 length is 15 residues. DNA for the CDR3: TGTGCCAGCAGCTTGGTTGGGGGGATATTCACTGAAGCTTTCTTT. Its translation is CASSLVGGIFTEAFF.

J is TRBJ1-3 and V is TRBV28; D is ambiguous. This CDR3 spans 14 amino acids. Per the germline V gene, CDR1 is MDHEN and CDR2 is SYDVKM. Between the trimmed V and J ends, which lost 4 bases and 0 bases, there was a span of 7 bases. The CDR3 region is CASSSTVSGNTIYF. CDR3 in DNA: TGTGCCAGCAGTTCGACGGTCTCTGGAAACACCATATATTTT.

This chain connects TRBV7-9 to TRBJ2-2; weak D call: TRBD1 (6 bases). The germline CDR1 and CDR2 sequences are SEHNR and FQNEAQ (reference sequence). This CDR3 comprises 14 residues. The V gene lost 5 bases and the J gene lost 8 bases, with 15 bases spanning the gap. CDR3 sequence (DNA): TGTGCCAGCAGCCCACACACGGACAGAGGGGAGCTGTTTTTT. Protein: CASSPHTDRGELFF.

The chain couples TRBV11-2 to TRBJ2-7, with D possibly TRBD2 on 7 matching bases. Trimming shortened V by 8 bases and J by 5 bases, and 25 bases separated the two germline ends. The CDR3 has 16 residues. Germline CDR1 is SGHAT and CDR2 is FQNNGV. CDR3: CASRKTQRPGGHEQYF. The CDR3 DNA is TGTGCCAGCCGCAAAACACAGAGACCGGGGGGCCACGAGCAGTACTTC. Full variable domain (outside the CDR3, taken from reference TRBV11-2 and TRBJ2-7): EAGVAQSPRYKIIEKRQSVAFWCNPISGHATLYWYQQILGQGPKLLIQFQNNGVVDDSQLPKDRFSAERLKGVDSTLKIQPAKLEDSAVYLCASRKTQRPGGHEQYFGPGTRLTVT.